Listed below are T cell receptor beta chains from one sample, sequenced in a study of cytomegalovirus exposure and HLA in healthy donors. Sequenced by immunoSEQ multiplex PCR; TCRdb stores in-frame clones only, minus some. The sample contains about 96,000 clones, 60% to 75% of which appear only once. The sample taken for sequencing was PBMCs. The receptors derive from a woman in her 70s in good health and CMV-seropositive. The CDR3 runs from the conserved cysteine through the conserved F or W. A D gene is named only where the DNA matches it firmly. Clone size appears in some rows only: once, few, many, or a class for an expanded clone.

J: TRBJ2-7; D: -; size: -; V: TRBV30; DNA: TGTGCCTGGAGTGTTGGAGGCCACTACGAGCAGTACTTC; CDR3: CAWSVGGHYEQYF
J: TRBJ1-1; D: -; size: -; V: TRBV23-1; DNA: TGCGCCAGCAGTTCCCCGGACCAGGGGAGGAACACTGAAGCTTTCTTT; CDR3: CASSSPDQGRNTEAFF
J: TRBJ1-1; D: TRBD1; size: -; V: TRBV6-1; DNA: TGTGCCAGCATCGCACAGGGGCGGATGAACACTGAAGCTTTCTTT; CDR3: CASIAQGRMNTEAFF
J: TRBJ1-1; D: -; size: -; V: TRBV7-3; DNA: TGTGCCAGCAGTTCGTTGGGGGGTGAAGCTTTCTTT; CDR3: CASSSLGGEAFF
J: TRBJ1-1; D: -; size: once; V: TRBV7-9; DNA: TGTGCCAGCAGCCCCGGGGTGCATGAGGTTGAAGCTTTCTTT; CDR3: CASSPGVHEVEAFF
J: TRBJ1-5; D: -; size: -; V: TRBV11-3; DNA: TGTGCCAGCAGCTTAGATCGGGGGGTTAGCAATCAGCCCCAGCATTTT; CDR3: CASSLDRGVSNQPQHF
J: TRBJ1-2; D: -; size: few; V: TRBV9; DNA: TGTGCCAGCAGCGTAGGGGCAGGGGAGGGAAACTATGGCTACACCTTC; CDR3: CASSVGAGEGNYGYTF
J: TRBJ1-6; D: -; size: -; V: TRBV10-1; DNA: TGCGCCAGTCGAGCAGGGCTGGGGTCACCCCTCCACTTT; CDR3: CASRAGLGSPLHF
J: TRBJ1-5; D: TRBD1; size: -; V: TRBV23-1; DNA: TGCGCCAGCAGTCGGACAGGAGCGGATCAACCCCAGCATTTT; CDR3: CASSRTGADQPQHF
J: TRBJ1-2; D: -; size: -; V: TRBV5-1; DNA: TGCGCCAGCAGGGGATCGGCAAGGGGAGGAGGCTACACCTTC; CDR3: CASRGSARGGGYTF
J: TRBJ2-7; D: TRBD1; size: -; V: TRBV18; DNA: TGTGCCAGCTCACCCGGGGACAGATCCTACGAGCAGTACTTC; CDR3: CASSPGDRSYEQYF
J: TRBJ1-4; D: -; size: few; V: TRBV18; DNA: TGTGCCAGCTCACCGACGGGTAGAAGTGAAAAACTGTTTTTT; CDR3: CASSPTGRSEKLFF
J: TRBJ2-1; D: TRBD1; size: -; V: TRBV29-1; DNA: TGCAGCGCACAGACAGGGTACAATGAGCAGTTCTTC; CDR3: CSAQTGYNEQFF
J: TRBJ2-4; D: TRBD2; size: -; V: TRBV6-5; DNA: TGTGCCAGCAGTTCCCCTAAGCGGGGCCAAAACATTCAGTACTTC; CDR3: CASSSPKRGQNIQYF
J: TRBJ2-5; D: -; size: -; V: TRBV9; DNA: TGTGCCAGCAGCGTGCGGGGGCAACAAGAGACCCAGTACTTC; CDR3: CASSVRGQQETQYF
J: TRBJ2-2; D: TRBD2; size: -; V: TRBV7-6; DNA: TGTGCCAGCAGCCCACTAGCGGGAGCGAAAACCGGGGAGCTGTTTTTT; CDR3: CASSPLAGAKTGELFF
J: TRBJ2-1; D: TRBD1; size: -; V: TRBV7-9; DNA: TGTGCCAACAGCCCAGGGGGAGCCCCTTTCTTC; CDR3: CANSPGGAPFF
J: TRBJ2-2; D: -; size: -; V: TRBV19; DNA: TGTGCCAGTAGTATAGCGGGCACCGGGGAGCTGTTTTTT; CDR3: CASSIAGTGELFF
J: TRBJ2-1; D: TRBD1; size: -; V: TRBV7-3; DNA: TGTGCCAGCAGCTTATCTGGGGGACAGGGAGCGGATGAGCAGTTCTTC; CDR3: CASSLSGGQGADEQFF
J: TRBJ2-1; D: TRBD2; size: few; V: TRBV5-1; DNA: TGCGCCAGCAGCTTGGGGGCGGGGGGGTCCTACAATGAGCAGTTCTTC; CDR3: CASSLGAGGSYNEQFF
J: TRBJ2-5; D: TRBD1; size: once; V: TRBV5-1; DNA: TGCGCCAGCAGCTTGGGGGCCAGGGGGTCCGAAGAGACCCAGTACTTC; CDR3: CASSLGARGSEETQYF
J: TRBJ1-4; D: -; size: -; V: TRBV5-4; DNA: TGTGCCAGCAGCTTGGACAGGGAGGGTGAAAAACTGTTTTTT; CDR3: CASSLDREGEKLFF
J: TRBJ2-5; D: -; size: -; V: TRBV19; DNA: TGTGCCAGTAGTATCGGGAGTTTGGAGACCCAGTACTTC; CDR3: CASSIGSLETQYF
J: TRBJ2-5; D: TRBD2; size: once; V: TRBV28; DNA: TGTGCCAGCAGTCCCCCGGGGAGCGGGGGTGAGACCCAGTACTTC; CDR3: CASSPPGSGGETQYF
J: TRBJ1-6; D: -; size: -; V: TRBV4-3; DNA: TGCGCCAGCAGCCAAGGGGGCAGAGCTTATTCACCCCTCCACTTT; CDR3: CASSQGGRAYSPLHF
J: TRBJ2-7; D: TRBD1; size: -; V: TRBV6-1; DNA: TGTGCCAGCAGTGAACGGGCAGGGGGCATCCTGTTCTACGAGCAGTACTTC; CDR3: CASSERAGGILFYEQYF
J: TRBJ2-1; D: TRBD2; size: -; V: TRBV28; DNA: TGTGCCAGCAGCACTGGGACTAGCGGGAGGGCGCATGAGCAGTTCTTC; CDR3: CASSTGTSGRAHEQFF
J: TRBJ1-1; D: -; size: -; V: TRBV15; DNA: TGTGCCACCAGCAGCCCTACAGGGATGAACACTGAAGCTTTCTTT; CDR3: CATSSPTGMNTEAFF
J: TRBJ1-2; D: TRBD1; size: -; V: TRBV28; DNA: TGTGCCAGCACCTCGACAGGGCACTATGGCTACACCTTC; CDR3: CASTSTGHYGYTF
J: TRBJ2-1; D: -; size: -; V: TRBV4-2; DNA: TGTGCCAGCAGCCAATCTCTAGCGAGCTCCTACAATGAGCAGTTCTTC; CDR3: CASSQSLASSYNEQFF
J: TRBJ2-1; D: TRBD2; size: -; V: TRBV29-1; DNA: TGCAGCGTTGACCCTAGCGGGACCTACAATGAGCAGTTCTTC; CDR3: CSVDPSGTYNEQFF
J: TRBJ2-2; D: -; size: -; V: TRBV10-3; DNA: TGTGCCATCAACCCACAGAACACCGGGGAGCTGTTTTTT; CDR3: CAINPQNTGELFF
J: TRBJ2-2; D: -; size: -; V: TRBV2; DNA: TGTGCCAGCAGTGAACCGTTCCCGGGATCAGGAAGGAGTACCGGGGAGCTGTTTTTT; CDR3: CASSEPFPGSGRSTGELFF
J: TRBJ2-2; D: -; size: -; V: TRBV9; DNA: TGTGCCAGCACCGAGACTCCGAACACCGGGGAGCTGTTTTTT; CDR3: CASTETPNTGELFF
J: TRBJ1-1; D: -; size: -; V: TRBV7-3; DNA: TGTGCCAGCAGCTCCTCCCTTAGACAACCGATGAACTCTGAAGCTTTCTTT; CDR3: CASSSSLRQPMNSEAFF
J: TRBJ2-1; D: TRBD1; size: -; V: TRBV6-1; DNA: TGTGCCAGCAGTGAACAACCGGGACAGTACAATGAGCAGTTCTTC; CDR3: CASSEQPGQYNEQFF
J: TRBJ2-7; D: -; size: few; V: TRBV6-1; DNA: TGTGCCAGCAGTGAAGTACGGCAGGGGGGACTTAATCGATACGAGCAGTACTTC; CDR3: CASSEVRQGGLNRYEQYF
J: TRBJ1-2; D: TRBD1; size: -; V: TRBV23-1; DNA: TGCGCCAGCAGTCGTAGTAGGGACAGGGGTTACTATGGCTACACCTTC; CDR3: CASSRSRDRGYYGYTF
J: TRBJ2-2; D: TRBD1; size: once; V: TRBV7-3; DNA: TGTGCCAGCAGGACAGGGGGGGCCGGCACCGGGGAGCTGTTTTTT; CDR3: CASRTGGAGTGELFF
J: TRBJ1-5; D: TRBD1; size: -; V: TRBV5-6; DNA: TGTGCCAGCAGCACGACAGGGATCCAGCCCCAGCATTTT; CDR3: CASSTTGIQPQHF
J: TRBJ1-1; D: TRBD1; size: -; V: TRBV27; DNA: TGTGCCAGCAGTTTCGTGGACAGGGGGGACACTGAAGCTTTCTTT; CDR3: CASSFVDRGDTEAFF
J: TRBJ2-7; D: TRBD1; size: few; V: TRBV29-1; DNA: TGCAGCGTTGAAGGGGCTGAACAGGGGGAGTCCTACGAGCAGTACTTC; CDR3: CSVEGAEQGESYEQYF
J: TRBJ2-5; D: TRBD1; size: -; V: TRBV28; DNA: TGTGCCAGCAGTTCACAGACAGGGTTGCAAGAGACCCAGTACTTC; CDR3: CASSSQTGLQETQYF
J: TRBJ2-5; D: TRBD1; size: -; V: TRBV11-2; DNA: TGTGCCAGCAGCTTAGATGGGCAGGGGGCAGGCGCCCAGTACTTC; CDR3: CASSLDGQGAGAQYF
J: TRBJ2-4; D: -; size: -; V: TRBV10-2; DNA: TGCGCCAGCAGTGAGTATCCAGGTAGCGGAAACATTCAGTACTTC; CDR3: CASSEYPGSGNIQYF
J: TRBJ1-1; D: TRBD1; size: -; V: TRBV7-9; DNA: TGTGCCAGCAGCCCCCCCCTCAGACAGGGGAACACTGAAGCTTTCTTT; CDR3: CASSPPLRQGNTEAFF
J: TRBJ2-5; D: TRBD2; size: -; V: TRBV11-2; DNA: TGTGCCAGCAGCCCTCAGCGGGGGGGCCGGGAGACCCAGTACTTC; CDR3: CASSPQRGGRETQYF
J: TRBJ2-1; D: TRBD1; size: -; V: TRBV28; DNA: TGTGCCAGCGGGGACAGGGGGGACAATGAGCAGTTCTTC; CDR3: CASGDRGDNEQFF
J: TRBJ2-7; D: TRBD1; size: -; V: TRBV4-1; DNA: TGCGCCAGCAGCCAAGATAATGGGGGACAGGGACGCGAGCAGTACTTC; CDR3: CASSQDNGGQGREQYF
J: TRBJ1-2; D: -; size: -; V: TRBV19; DNA: TGTGCCAGTAGTATGGAGGCCAACTATGGCTACACCTTC; CDR3: CASSMEANYGYTF
J: TRBJ2-3; D: -; size: -; V: TRBV7-3; DNA: TGTGCCAGCAGCTTCACAGGGCCAGATACGCAGTATTTT; CDR3: CASSFTGPDTQYF
J: TRBJ1-1; D: TRBD1; size: once; V: TRBV6-6; DNA: TGTGCCAGCAGGGACAGGGGAGAGAACACTGAAGCTTTCTTT; CDR3: CASRDRGENTEAFF
J: TRBJ2-3; D: TRBD2; size: -; V: TRBV4-2; DNA: TGTGCCAGCAGCCAAGATCGGGGACTAGCGGGAACGACAGATACGCAGTATTTT; CDR3: CASSQDRGLAGTTDTQYF
J: TRBJ1-3; D: -; size: once; V: TRBV11-2; DNA: TGTGCCAGCAGCCGAGGCGGGGTCGGAAACACCATATATTTT; CDR3: CASSRGGVGNTIYF
J: TRBJ2-2; D: -; size: -; V: TRBV7-7; DNA: TGTGCTAGCAGCTTAGGTGCTAGAGGGGAGCTGTTTTTT; CDR3: CASSLGARGELFF
J: TRBJ2-1; D: TRBD2; size: -; V: TRBV28; DNA: TGTGCCAGCAGTTTAGCCGTAGCGGGGGGGCGTTCCTCCTACAATGAGCAGTTCTTC; CDR3: CASSLAVAGGRSSYNEQFF